This TCR beta chain was captured in a study of identical twins. TCRdb reprocessed the 5' RACE reads with MiXCR, giving one entry per CDR3 protein. The sample lists around 290,000 distinct CDR3 sequences, roughly 9.8% occurring once. The CDR3 length is 14 residues. J gave up 5 bases and V 3 bases, and 5 bases lay outside the gene matches. Germline assignment: CDR1 SQVTM and CDR2 ANQGSEA. The sample also formed part of further work on yellow fever vaccine responses in identical twins.

Material for sequencing was CD8+ T cells sorted from blood. This TCR was recovered from a young woman in good health. This chain uses TRBV29-1 with TRBJ2-1; 9 bases fit TRBD1. The CDR3 DNA reads as TGCAGCGTTGAGGGGACAGGGTTTGACAATGAGCAGTTCTTC. This codes for CSVEGTGFDNEQFF.